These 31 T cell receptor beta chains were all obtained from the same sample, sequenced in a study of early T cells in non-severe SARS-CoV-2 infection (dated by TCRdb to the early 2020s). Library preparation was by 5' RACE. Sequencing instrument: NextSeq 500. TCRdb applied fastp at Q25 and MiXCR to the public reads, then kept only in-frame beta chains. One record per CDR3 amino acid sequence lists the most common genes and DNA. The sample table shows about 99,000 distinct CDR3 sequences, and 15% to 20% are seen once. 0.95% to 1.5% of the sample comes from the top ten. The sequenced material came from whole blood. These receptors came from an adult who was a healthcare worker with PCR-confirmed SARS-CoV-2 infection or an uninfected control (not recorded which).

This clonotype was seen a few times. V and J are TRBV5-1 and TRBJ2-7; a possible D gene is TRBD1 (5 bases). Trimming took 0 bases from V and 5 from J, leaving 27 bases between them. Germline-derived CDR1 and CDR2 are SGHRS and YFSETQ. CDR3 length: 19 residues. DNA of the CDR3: TGCGCCAGCAGCTTGGGGTCCCAATTGCCCCTCAGGGAAGGTCACGAGCAGTACTTC. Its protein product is CASSLGSQLPLREGHEQYF.

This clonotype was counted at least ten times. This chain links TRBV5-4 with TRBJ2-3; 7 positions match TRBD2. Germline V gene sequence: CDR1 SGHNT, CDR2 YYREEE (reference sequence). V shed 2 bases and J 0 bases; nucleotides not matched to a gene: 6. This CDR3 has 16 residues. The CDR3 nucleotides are TGTGCCAGCAGCTTAGTTTTAGCGGGTAGCACAGATACGCAGTATTTT. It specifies CASSLVLAGSTDTQYF.

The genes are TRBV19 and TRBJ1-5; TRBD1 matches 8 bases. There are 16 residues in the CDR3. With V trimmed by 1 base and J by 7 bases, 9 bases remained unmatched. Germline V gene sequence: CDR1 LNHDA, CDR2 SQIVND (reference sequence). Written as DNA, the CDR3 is TGTGCCAGTAGTATAGCGACAGGGGTAACAAGGCAGCCCCAGCATTTT. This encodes CASSIATGVTRQPQHF.

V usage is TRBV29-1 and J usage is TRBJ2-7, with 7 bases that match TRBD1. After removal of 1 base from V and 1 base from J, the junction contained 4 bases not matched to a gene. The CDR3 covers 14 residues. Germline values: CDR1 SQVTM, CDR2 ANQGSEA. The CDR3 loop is CSVEARGISYEQYF. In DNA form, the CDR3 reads TGCAGCGTTGAAGCCAGGGGGATATCCTACGAGCAGTACTTC.

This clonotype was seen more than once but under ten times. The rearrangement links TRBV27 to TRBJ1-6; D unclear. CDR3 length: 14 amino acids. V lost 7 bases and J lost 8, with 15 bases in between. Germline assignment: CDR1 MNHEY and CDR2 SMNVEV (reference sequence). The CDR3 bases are TGTGCCAGCAATGTGGTGAATAGCGATTCACCCCTCCACTTT. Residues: CASNVVNSDSPLHF.

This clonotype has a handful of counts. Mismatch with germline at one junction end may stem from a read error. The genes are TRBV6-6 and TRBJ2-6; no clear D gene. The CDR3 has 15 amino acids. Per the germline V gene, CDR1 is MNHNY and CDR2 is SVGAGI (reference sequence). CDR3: CASSHSLPGANVLTF. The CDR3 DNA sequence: TGTGCCAGCAGTCACTCTCTTCCTGGGGCCAACGTCCTGACTTTC.

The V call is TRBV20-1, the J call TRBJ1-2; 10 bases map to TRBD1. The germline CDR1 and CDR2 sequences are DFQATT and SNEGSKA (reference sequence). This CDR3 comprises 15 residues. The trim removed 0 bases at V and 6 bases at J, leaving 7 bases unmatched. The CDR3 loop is CSARDGGQGVDGYTF. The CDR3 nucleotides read TGCAGTGCTAGAGATGGCGGACAGGGGGTGGATGGCTACACCTTC.

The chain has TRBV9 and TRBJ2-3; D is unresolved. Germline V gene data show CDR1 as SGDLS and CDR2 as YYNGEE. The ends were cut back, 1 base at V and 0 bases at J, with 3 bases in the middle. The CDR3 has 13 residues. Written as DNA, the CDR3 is TGTGCCAGCAGCGTAATTAGCACAGATACGCAGTATTTT. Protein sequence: CASSVISTDTQYF.

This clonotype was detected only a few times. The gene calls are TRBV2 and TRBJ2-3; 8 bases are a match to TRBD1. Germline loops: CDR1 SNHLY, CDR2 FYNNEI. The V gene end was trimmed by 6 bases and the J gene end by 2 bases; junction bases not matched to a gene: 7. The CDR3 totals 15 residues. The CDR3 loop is CASSPGQGATDTQYF. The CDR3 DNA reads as TGTGCCAGCAGCCCCGGACAGGGTGCCACAGATACGCAGTATTTT.

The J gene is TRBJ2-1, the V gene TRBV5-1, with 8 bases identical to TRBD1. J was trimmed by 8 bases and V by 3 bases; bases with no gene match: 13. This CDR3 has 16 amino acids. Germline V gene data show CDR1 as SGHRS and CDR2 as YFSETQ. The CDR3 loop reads CASSSGQDLFLDEQFF. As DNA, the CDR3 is TGCGCCAGCAGCTCGGGACAGGATCTGTTCTTAGATGAGCAGTTCTTC.

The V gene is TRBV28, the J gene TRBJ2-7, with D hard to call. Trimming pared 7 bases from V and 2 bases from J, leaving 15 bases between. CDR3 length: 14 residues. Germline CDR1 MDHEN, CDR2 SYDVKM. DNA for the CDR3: TGTGCCAGCACCCCACTCGAATCGGCCTACGAGCAGTACTTC. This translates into CASTPLESAYEQYF.

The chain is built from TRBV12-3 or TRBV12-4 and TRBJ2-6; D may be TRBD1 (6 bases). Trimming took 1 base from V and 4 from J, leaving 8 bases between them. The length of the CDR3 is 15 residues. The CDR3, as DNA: TGTGCCAGCAGTTTAGACAGGGTCGGGGCCAACGTCCTGACTTTC. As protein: CASSLDRVGANVLTF.

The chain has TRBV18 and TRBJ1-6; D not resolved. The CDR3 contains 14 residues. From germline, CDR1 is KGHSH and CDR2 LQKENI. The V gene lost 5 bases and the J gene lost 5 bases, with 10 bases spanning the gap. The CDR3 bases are TGTGCCAGCTCAGCCGGCCGTAATAATTCACCCCTCCACTTT. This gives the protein CASSAGRNNSPLHF. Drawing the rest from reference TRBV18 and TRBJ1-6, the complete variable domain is NAGVMQNPRHLVRRRGQEARLRCSPMKGHSHVYWYRQLPEEGLKFMVYLQKENIIDESGMPKERFSAEFPKEGPSILRIQQVVRGDSAAYFCASSAGRNNSPLHFGNGTRLTVT.

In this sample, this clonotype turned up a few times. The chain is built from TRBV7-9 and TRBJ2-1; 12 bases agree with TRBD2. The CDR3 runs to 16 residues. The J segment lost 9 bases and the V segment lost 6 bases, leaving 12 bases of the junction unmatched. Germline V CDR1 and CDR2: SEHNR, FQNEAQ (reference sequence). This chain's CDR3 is CASSGASGGAPGEQFF. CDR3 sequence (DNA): TGTGCCAGCAGTGGAGCTAGCGGGGGGGCCCCGGGTGAGCAGTTCTTC.

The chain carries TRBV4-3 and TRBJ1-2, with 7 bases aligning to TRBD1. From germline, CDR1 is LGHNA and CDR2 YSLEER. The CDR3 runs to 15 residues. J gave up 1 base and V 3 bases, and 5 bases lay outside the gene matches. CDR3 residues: CASSQYRGFNYGYTF. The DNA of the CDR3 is TGCGCCAGCAGCCAGTACAGGGGATTTAACTATGGCTACACCTTC.

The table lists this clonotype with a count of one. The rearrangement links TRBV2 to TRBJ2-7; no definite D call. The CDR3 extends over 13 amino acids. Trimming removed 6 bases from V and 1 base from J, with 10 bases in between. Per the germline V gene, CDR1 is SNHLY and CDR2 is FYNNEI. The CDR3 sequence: CASRLTSSYEQYF. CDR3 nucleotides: TGTGCCAGCAGGCTTACGTCGTCCTACGAGCAGTACTTC.

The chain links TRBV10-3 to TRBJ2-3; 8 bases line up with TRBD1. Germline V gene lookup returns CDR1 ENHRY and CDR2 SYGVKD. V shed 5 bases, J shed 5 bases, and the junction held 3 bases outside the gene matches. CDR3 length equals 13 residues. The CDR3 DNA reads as TGTGCCATCAGTACAGGGGGTCGAGATACGCAGTATTTT. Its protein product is CAISTGGRDTQYF.

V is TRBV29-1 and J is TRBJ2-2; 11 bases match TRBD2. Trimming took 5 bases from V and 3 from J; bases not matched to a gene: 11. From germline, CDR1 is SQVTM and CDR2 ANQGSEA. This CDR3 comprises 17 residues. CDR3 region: CSVSGLAGGYHTGELFF. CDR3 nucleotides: TGCAGCGTTTCGGGTCTAGCGGGGGGCTACCACACCGGGGAGCTGTTTTTT.

DNA of the CDR3: TGTGCCAGCAGTTTTAAGGGCTCCTACAATGAGCAGTTCTTC. It translates to CASSFKGSYNEQFF. The chain carries TRBV28 and TRBJ2-1; D is unclear. Trimming left V 3 bases short and J 0 bases short, with 6 bases between. Per germline, CDR1 MDHEN and CDR2 SYDVKM. CDR3 size: 14 residues. The whole variable domain, remainder taken from reference TRBV28 and TRBJ2-1, is DVKVTQSSRYLVKRTGEKVFLECVQDMDHENMFWYRQDPGLGLRLIYFSYDVKMKEKGDIPEGYSVSREKKERFSLILESASTNQTSMYLCASSFKGSYNEQFFGPGTRLTVL.

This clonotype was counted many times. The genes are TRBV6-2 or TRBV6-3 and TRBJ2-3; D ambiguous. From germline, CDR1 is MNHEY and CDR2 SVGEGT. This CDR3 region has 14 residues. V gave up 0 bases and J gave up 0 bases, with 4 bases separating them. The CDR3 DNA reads TGTGCCAGCAGTTACTCGACTAGCACAGATACGCAGTATTTT. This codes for CASSYSTSTDTQYF.

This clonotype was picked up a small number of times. CDR3 sequence reads: CSARPTDREYKQYF. The CDR3 DNA follows: TGCAGTGCTAGGCCAACGGACAGAGAATACAAGCAGTACTTC. This chain joins TRBV20-1 and TRBJ2-7; a weak D match, TRBD1 (6 bases). V lost 3 bases to trimming and J lost 8 bases, with 20 bases between them. CDR1 is DFQATT and CDR2 is SNEGSKA in the germline V gene (reference sequence). The length of the CDR3 is 14 residues.

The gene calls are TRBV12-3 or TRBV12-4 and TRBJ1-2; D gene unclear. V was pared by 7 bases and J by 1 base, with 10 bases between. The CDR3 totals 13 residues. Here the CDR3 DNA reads TGTGCCAGCACCCCGGGCCTTAACTATGGCTACACCTTC. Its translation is CASTPGLNYGYTF.

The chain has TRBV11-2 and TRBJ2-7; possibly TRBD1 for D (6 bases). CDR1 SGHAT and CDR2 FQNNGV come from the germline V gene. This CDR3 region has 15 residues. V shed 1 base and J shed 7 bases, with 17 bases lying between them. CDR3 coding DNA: TGTGCCAGCAGCTTAGTCTCGACAGGCCTCTGGGAGCAGTACTTC. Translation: CASSLVSTGLWEQYF.

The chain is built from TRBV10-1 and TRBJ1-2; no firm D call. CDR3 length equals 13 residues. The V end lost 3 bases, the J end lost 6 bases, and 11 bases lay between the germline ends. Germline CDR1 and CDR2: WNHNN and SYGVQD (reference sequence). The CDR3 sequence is CASSEGRRDGYTF. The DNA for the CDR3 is TGCGCCAGCAGTGAAGGTCGGAGGGATGGCTACACCTTC.

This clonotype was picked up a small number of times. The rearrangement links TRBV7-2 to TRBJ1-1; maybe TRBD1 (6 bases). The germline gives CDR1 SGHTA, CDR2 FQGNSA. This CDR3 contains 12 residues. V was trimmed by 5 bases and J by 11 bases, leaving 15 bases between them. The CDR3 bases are TGTGCCAGCAGCCCGGGGGCGACACTGGCTTTCTTT. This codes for CASSPGATLAFF.

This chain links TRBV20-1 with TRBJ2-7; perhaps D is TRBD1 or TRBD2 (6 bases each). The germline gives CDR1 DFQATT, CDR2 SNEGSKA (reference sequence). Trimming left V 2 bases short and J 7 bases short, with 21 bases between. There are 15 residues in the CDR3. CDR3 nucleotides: TGCAGTGCTAGAACCCCTGACAGGAGGGAGGATGAGCAGTACTTC. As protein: CSARTPDRREDEQYF.

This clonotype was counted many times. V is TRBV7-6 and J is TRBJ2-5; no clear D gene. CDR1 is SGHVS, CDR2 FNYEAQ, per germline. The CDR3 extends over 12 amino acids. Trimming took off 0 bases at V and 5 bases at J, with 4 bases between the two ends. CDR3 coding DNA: TGTGCCAGCAGCTTAGCAGGGGAGACCCAGTACTTC. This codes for CASSLAGETQYF.

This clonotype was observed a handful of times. CDR3 amino acids: CASPPGGVNTGELFF. In DNA form, the CDR3 reads TGTGCCAGCCCCCCCGGCGGGGTGAACACCGGGGAGCTGTTTTTT. This chain links TRBV18 with TRBJ2-2, with a weak D call TRBD2 (6 bases). The CDR3 is 15 amino acids. V lost 8 bases and J lost 1, with 14 bases in between. Germline V lookup: CDR1 KGHSH, CDR2 LQKENI.

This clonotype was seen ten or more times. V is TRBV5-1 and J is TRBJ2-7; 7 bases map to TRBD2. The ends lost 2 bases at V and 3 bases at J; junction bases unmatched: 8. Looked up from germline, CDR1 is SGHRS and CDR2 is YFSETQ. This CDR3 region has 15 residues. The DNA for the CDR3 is TGCGCCAGCAGCTTAGGAGCGGGGCAGTTCTACGAGCAGTACTTC. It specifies CASSLGAGQFYEQYF.

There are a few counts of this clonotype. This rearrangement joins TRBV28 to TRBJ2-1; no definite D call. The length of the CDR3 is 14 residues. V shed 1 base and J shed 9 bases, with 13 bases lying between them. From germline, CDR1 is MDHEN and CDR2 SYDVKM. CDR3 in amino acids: CASSLYSGVTEQFF. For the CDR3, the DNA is TGTGCCAGCAGTTTATACTCTGGGGTGACTGAGCAGTTCTTC.

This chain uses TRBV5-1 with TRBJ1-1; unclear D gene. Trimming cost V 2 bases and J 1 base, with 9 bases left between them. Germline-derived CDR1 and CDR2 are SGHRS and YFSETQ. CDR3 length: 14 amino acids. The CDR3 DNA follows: TGCGCCAGCAGCTTCCGGACGGAGAACACTGAAGCTTTCTTT. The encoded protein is CASSFRTENTEAFF.